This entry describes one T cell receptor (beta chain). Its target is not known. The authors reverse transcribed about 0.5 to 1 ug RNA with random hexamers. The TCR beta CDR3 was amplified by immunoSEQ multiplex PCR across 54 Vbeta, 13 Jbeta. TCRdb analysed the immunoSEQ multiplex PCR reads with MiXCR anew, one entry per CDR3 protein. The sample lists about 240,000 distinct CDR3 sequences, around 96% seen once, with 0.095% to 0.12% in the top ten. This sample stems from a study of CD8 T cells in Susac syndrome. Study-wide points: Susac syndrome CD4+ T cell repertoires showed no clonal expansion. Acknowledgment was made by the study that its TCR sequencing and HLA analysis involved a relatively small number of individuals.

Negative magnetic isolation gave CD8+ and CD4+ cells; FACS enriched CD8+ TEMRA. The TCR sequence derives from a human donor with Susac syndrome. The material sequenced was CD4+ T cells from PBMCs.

CDR3 DNA sequence: TGTGCCATCAAAAAGACAGGGGGCGTTTACGAGCAGTACTTC. Protein: CAIKKTGGVYEQYF. The chain combines TRBV10-3 with TRBJ2-7, with 10 bases lining up with TRBD1. The junction had 7 bases not matched to a gene; V was cut back by 7 bases and J by 4 bases. The CDR3 has 14 amino acids. Germline V gene sequence: CDR1 ENHRY, CDR2 SYGVKD.